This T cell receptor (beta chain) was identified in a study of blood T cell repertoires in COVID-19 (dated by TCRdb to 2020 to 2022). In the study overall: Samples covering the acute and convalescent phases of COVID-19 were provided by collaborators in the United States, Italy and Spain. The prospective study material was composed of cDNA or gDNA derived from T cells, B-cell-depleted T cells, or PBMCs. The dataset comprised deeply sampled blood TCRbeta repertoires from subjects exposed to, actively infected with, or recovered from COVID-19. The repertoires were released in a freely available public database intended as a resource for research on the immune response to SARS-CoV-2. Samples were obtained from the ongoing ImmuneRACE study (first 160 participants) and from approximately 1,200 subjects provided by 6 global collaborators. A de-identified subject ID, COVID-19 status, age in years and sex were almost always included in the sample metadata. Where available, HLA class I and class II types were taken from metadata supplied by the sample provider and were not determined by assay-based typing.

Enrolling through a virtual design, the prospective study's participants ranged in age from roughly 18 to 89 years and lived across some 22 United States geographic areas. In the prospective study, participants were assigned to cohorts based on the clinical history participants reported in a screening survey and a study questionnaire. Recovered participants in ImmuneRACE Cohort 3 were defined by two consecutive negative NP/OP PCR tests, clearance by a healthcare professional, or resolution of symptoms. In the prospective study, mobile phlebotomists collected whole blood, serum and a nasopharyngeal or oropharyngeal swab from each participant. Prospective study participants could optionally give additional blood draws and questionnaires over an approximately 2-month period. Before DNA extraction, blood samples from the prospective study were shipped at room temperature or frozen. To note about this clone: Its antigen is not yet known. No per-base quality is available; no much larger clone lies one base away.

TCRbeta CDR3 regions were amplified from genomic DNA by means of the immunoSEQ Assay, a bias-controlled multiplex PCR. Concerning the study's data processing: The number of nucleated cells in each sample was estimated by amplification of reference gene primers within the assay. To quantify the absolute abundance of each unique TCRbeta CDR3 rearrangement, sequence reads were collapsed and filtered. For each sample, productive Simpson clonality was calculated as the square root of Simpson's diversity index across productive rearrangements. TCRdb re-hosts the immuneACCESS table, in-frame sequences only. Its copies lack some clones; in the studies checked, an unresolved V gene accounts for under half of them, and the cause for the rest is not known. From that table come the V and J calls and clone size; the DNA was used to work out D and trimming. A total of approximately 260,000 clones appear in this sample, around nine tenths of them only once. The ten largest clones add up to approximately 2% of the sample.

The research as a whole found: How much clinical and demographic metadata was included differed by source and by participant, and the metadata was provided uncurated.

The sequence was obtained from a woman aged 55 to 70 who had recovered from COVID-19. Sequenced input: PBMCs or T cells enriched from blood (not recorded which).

The sequenced DNA: TGTGCCAGCAGCCTAAACCAAGGGGGCTCTAACTATGGCTACACCTTC. Protein translation: CASSLNQGGSNYGYTF. This receptor chain uses TRBV13 and TRBJ1-2; 7 nucleotides in the junction match TRBD1. At the junction V is shortened by 5 bases and J by 0 bases; bases outside the gene matches: 9. The cysteine opens and the phenylalanine closes a CDR3 of 16 amino acids. Only the CDR3 part of the read is kept: 48 bases, read in frame from the first base. From a lookup of the germline V gene (reference sequence), CDR1 and CDR2 are PRHDT and FYEKMQ. Reference TRBV13 and TRBJ1-2 genes cover what lies past the CDR3, so the full variable domain is AAGVIQSPRHLIKEKRETATLKCYPIPRHDTVYWYQQGPGQDPQFLISFYEKMQSDKGSIPDRFSAQQFSDYHSELNMSSLELGDSALYFCASSLNQGGSNYGYTFGSGTRLTVV.